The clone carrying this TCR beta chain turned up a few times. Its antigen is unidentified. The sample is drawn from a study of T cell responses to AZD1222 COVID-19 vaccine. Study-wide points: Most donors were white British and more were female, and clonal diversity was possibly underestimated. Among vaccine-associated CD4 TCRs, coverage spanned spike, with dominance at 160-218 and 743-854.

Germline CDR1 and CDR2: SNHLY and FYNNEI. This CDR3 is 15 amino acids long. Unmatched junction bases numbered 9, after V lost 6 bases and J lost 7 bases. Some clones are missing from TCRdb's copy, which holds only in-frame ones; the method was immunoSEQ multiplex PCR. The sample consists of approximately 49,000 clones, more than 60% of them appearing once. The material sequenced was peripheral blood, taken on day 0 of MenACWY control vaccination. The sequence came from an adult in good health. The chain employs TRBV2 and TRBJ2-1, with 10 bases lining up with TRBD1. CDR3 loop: CASSKEGTGANEQFF. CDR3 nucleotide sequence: TGTGCCAGCAGCAAAGAGGGGACAGGGGCGAATGAGCAGTTCTTC.